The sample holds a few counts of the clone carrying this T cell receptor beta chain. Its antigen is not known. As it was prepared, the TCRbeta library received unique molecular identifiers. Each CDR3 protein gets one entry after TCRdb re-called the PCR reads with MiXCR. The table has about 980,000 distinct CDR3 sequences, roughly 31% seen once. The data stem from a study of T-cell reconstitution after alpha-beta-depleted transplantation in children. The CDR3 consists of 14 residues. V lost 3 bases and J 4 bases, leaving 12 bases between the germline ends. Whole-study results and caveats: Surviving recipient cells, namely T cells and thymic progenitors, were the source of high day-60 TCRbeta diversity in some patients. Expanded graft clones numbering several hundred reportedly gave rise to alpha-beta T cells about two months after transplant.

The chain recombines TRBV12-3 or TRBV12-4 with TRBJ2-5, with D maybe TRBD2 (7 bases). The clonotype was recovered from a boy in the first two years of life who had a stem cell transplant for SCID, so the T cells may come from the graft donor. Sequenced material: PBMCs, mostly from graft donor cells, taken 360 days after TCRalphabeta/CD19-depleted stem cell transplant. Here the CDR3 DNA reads TGTGCCAGCAGTTTCACCGGGGGGCGAGAGACCCAGTACTTC. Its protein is CASSFTGGRETQYF.